These 4 T cell receptor beta chains were all obtained from the same sample, sequenced in a study of OX40 agonist ivuxolimab in advanced cancers. The method was immunoSEQ multiplex PCR; TCRdb's version includes in-frame clones alone and lacks a portion of them. The table has 100,000 to 130,000 clones, about 91% seen once; the top ten hold roughly 1.1%. Material: CD4+ or CD8+ T cells sorted from blood, obtained in a trial of the OX40 agonist ivuxolimab. The receptor source for this set is an adult with an advanced solid tumor such as melanoma, head and neck, liver or kidney cancer.

The V and J genes are TRBV28 and TRBJ1-1, with a tentative D call TRBD1 (5 bases). This CDR3 region has 16 residues. Germline V gene data show CDR1 as MDHEN and CDR2 as SYDVKM. Trimming pared 4 bases from V and 2 bases from J, leaving 17 bases between. CDR3 in amino acids: CASSSRSTVTNTEAFF. The CDR3 DNA reads as TGTGCCAGCAGTTCCAGATCGACAGTCACCAACACTGAAGCTTTCTTT.

The rearrangement links TRBV14 to TRBJ2-1, with 7 bases fitting TRBD2. The ends lost 4 bases at V and 4 bases at J; junction bases unmatched: 10. Germline V gene data show CDR1 as SGHDN and CDR2 as FVKESK. The CDR3 contains 16 residues. CDR3 loop: CASSLTLAGFYNEQFF. In DNA form, the CDR3 reads TGTGCCAGCAGCCTCACCTTAGCGGGTTTTTACAATGAGCAGTTCTTC. Based on the CDR3 plus reference TRBV14 and TRBJ2-1, the full variable domain is EAGVTQFPSHSVIEKGQTVTLRCDPISGHDNLYWYRRVMGKEIKFLLHFVKESKQDESGMPNNRFLAERTGGTYSTLKVQPAELEDSGVYFCASSLTLAGFYNEQFFGPGTRLTVL.

V and J are TRBV11-2 and TRBJ2-3; 11 nucleotides align to TRBD2. Germline CDR1 is SGHAT and CDR2 is FQNNGV. The CDR3 is 15 amino acids. V lost 1 base, J lost 12 bases, and 9 bases stayed unmatched. CDR3 protein: CASSLGPPSGGIQYF. CDR3 DNA: TGTGCCAGCAGCTTAGGCCCCCCTAGCGGGGGGATCCAGTATTTT.

This chain uses TRBV7-3 with TRBJ2-2, with 10 bases lining up with TRBD1. Germline loops: CDR1 SGHTA, CDR2 FQGTGA. The CDR3 is made up of 16 amino acids. The V segment lost 5 bases and the J segment 0 bases; nucleotides outside the gene matches: 3. The CDR3 sequence is CASSRQGAANTGELFF. CDR3 sequence (DNA): TGTGCCAGCAGCCGACAGGGGGCTGCGAACACCGGGGAGCTGTTTTTT. Combining the CDR3 with reference TRBV7-3 and TRBJ2-2 gives the whole variable domain GAGVSQTPSNKVTEKGKYVELRCDPISGHTALYWYRQSLGQGPEFLIYFQGTGAADDSGLPNDRFFAVRPEGSVSTLKIQRTERGDSAVYLCASSRQGAANTGELFFGEGSRLTVL.